The clone carrying this TCR beta chain was seen once. What it binds is not known. The PCR had 60 Vbeta and 13 Jbeta primers. Assay used: immunoSEQ multiplex PCR; TCRdb lists only in-frame clones, some missing. The sample has around 130,000 clones, approximately 61% seen once. The data originate from a study of cytomegalovirus exposure and HLA in healthy donors. Study observations and caveats: Trimming of TCR beta V- and J-genes showed a link, identified in a later analysis, to a missense DCLRE1C variant. Among CMV-associated TCR beta chains, most appeared HLA-restricted in a later analysis.

The CDR3 has 15 residues. The germline CDR1 and CDR2 sequences are SNHLY and FYNNEI. V gave up 4 bases and J gave up 6 bases; unmatched junction bases: 8. J is TRBJ2-1 and V is TRBV2, with 8 bases matching TRBD2. This receptor was identified in a man younger than 45 in good health and CMV-seropositive. The sequencing input was PBMCs. CDR3 in DNA: TGTGCCAGCAGTGGGGTCGGGAGGGCCCCCAATGAGCAGTTCTTC. It specifies CASSGVGRAPNEQFF.